This T cell receptor (beta chain) was documented in a study of T cells after yellow fever vaccination (dated by TCRdb to the late 2010s). Study-level background: Libraries from fractions with low cell numbers were prepared with the SMART-Seq v4 Ultra Low Input RNA kit. Bulk TCR alpha and beta repertoires were sequenced longitudinally to track T-cell clones before and after primary and booster YFV17D yellow fever vaccination. Two healthy male donors, one aged 18 to 30 and one aged 30 to 40 years, made up the cohort. Blood samples were taken at several timepoints before and after primary and secondary immunization, and bulk PBMC replicates and cell subsets were isolated.

Here is what the overall study found, with its caveats: Because only a couple of donors were included in the study, the extent to which the findings can be generalized is limited. After the booster, most of the clones that had expanded following primary vaccination were detected again (around 97% of CD4 and roughly 90% of CD8), which suggests that memory was broadly maintained. Computational filtering was required because FACS-sorted repertoires could contain abundant contaminating clonotypes from the bulk population. A small fraction of clonotypes appeared in both the CD4 and CD8 compartments, likely as a result of convergent recombination. Compared with the primary T-cell response, the secondary T-cell response was faster but weaker, reaching its peak on day 5 rather than on day 15.

Concerning this clonotype itself: Its antigen is not yet known. The sample holds no much larger clone one base away, and base qualities are not on file.

Per the publication, the treatment or condition label means: live attenuated yellow fever vaccine strain. At every blood-draw timepoint, two biological replicates of bulk PBMCs were collected. A standard Ficoll-Paque protocol was used to isolate PBMCs from peripheral blood. TriZol was used to extract RNA from bulk PBMCs, from CD4 and CD8 fractions, and from dextramer-positive and dextramer-negative fractions. Synthesis of TCR cDNA relied on 5'RACE template switching, a step that introduced a universal primer site along with unique molecular identifiers. Priming of cDNA synthesis was performed from both the TCR alpha and TCR beta constant segments. Two PCR steps were used to amplify libraries, with sample barcodes and sequencing adapters being added in the second step. Sequencing of libraries was performed on Illumina HiSeq 2500 (2x100 bp) or NovaSeq (2x150 bp). The study's own analysis went as follows. Demultiplexing of reads and collapsing into UMI consensus sequences were performed with MIGEC, and V(D)J alignment was carried out with MiXCR. Vaccine-responding clonotypes were defined with edgeR using replicate PBMC samples, requiring FDR below 0.01 and a log2 fold change above 5 up to day 15. CD4 or CD8 identity was assigned to each bulk clonotype according to whether the clonotype was present at higher abundance in the sequenced CD4 repertoire or the sequenced CD8 repertoire. In-frame beta chains were kept once TCRdb had trimmed the public reads at Q25 with fastp and called clones with MiXCR. Each CDR3 protein gets just one entry, which takes the most common genes and DNA from the rows behind it. These V and J calls derive from TCRdb rather than the authors' analysis. The table for this sample lists around 400,000 distinct CDR3 sequences; 11% of them were counted only once. The biggest ten clones account for around 20% of the sample.

The germline V gene supplies CDR1 SGHTA and CDR2 FQGNSA. The CDR3 spans 13 residues, from the cysteine through the phenylalanine. The entry retains the CDR3 DNA only, 39 bases that are in frame from base 1. The germline ends are 5 bases apart after V is trimmed by 2 bases and J by 1 base. The sequence was obtained from a man between 18 and 29 years old who received the YFV17D yellow fever vaccine. The receptor chain draws on TRBV7-2 and TRBJ1-1, with no confidently assigned D gene. Here the sequenced sample was PBMCs, taken on the day of the first yellow fever vaccination. In nucleotide form, the sequence is TGTGCCAGCAGCTTACATAAGAACACTGAAGCTTTCTTT. Its protein product is CASSLHKNTEAFF.